What follows is one T cell receptor (beta chain) and its context. Its specific antigen is unknown. Base qualities were left out, and no much larger clone turns up one base away. The CDR3 regions of human TCRbeta chains were subjected to immunosequencing. The source study handled its data this way. TCRs in the repertoires were compared against a reference library of SARS-CoV-2-specific TCRs that had been generated with the MIRA antigen-specificity platform. Breadth was defined as the fraction of unique TCRs that were SARS-CoV-2-associated, and depth was defined as the fraction of total T cells that were SARS-CoV-2-associated. Using the MIRA data, every spike-specific TCR was mapped to the spike region that the TCR reacted to and assigned to either a CD4 or a CD8 class. Log10-transformed breadth and depth values were compared by one-way ANOVA with Sidak's multiple comparisons tests. Sourced from immuneACCESS, this table was stored by TCRdb with only in-frame sequences that have V and J called. A share of the clones is absent; for the studies checked, an unresolved V gene accounts for under half, and the remainder has no known explanation. That table gives V, J and clone size, and the DNA gave D and trimming. The sample table records over 100,000 clones; about nine tenths of these occur just once. The top ten clonotypes cover less than 9% of the sample.

The data stem from a study of T cell responses to AZD1222 COVID-19 vaccine (dated by TCRdb to about 2021). General notes on the study: Because spike-specific TCR depth and breadth did not differ between the two schedules, AZD1222 recipients who got a second dose at roughly 4 weeks were pooled with those who got a second dose at roughly 12 weeks. Trial participants were enrolled into age subgroups of 18-55, 56-69 and 70-plus years, which contained about 150, 28 and 57 TCR-sequenced participants, respectively. TCR sequencing covered 233 trial participants: 207 given two doses of AZD1222 and around 26 given two doses of MenACWY control vaccine.

According to the study, the label for this sample's time point signals: baseline before first vaccination. Vaccinee samples came from UK trials COV001 and COV002, including a single-blind randomized controlled phase 2/3 trial of AZD1222 (ChAdOx1 nCoV-19) in healthy adults. For TCRbeta chain sequencing, PBMC samples from trial participants were taken at day 0 and at day 28 after the second dose. On the study overall, not on this receptor specifically: Epitopes outside the regions mutated in the B.1.351 and B.1.1.7 variants were reportedly recognized by nearly half of the unique spike-specific TCRs. After two AZD1222 doses, both the breadth and the depth of spike-specific TCRs were significantly higher than at day 0 and than in MenACWY recipients. Conclusions about previously exposed vaccinees are limited because only a handful of AZD1222 recipients were SARS-CoV-2 seropositive at baseline. CD4 TCRs associated with the vaccine covered the entire spike protein, and the dominant responses were in regions 160-218 and 743-854. Participants were mostly white British, with more females than males. The authors suggested clonal diversity may have been underestimated. No day 14 peak-response samples were available, so repertoires were characterized only after the peak T cell response. In the small 56-69-year group, the increase in depth fell short of significance, most likely because of low power.

From the cysteine through the phenylalanine, the CDR3 covers 14 amino acids. Solely the CDR3 DNA is kept, with 42 bases framed from the first base. CDR1 and CDR2 (SQVTM, ANQGSEA) derive from the germline V gene. The V end gives up 7 bases and the J end 9 bases, leaving 15 bases in the junction not matched to a gene. This clonotype was obtained from an adult in good health. Sequencing used peripheral blood, obtained on day 0 of AZD1222 vaccination. Rearrangement joined TRBV29-1 to TRBJ2-1; TRBD1 agrees with 7 junctional bases. The CDR3 here reads CSAPGQVFKGEQFF. In nucleotide form, the sequence is TGCAGCGCCCCAGGACAGGTTTTCAAGGGTGAGCAGTTCTTC.